This is a list of T cell receptor beta chains from one sample in a study of a mutant IDH1 vaccine in newly diagnosed glioma. No antigen is known for these receptors. This table comes from immunoSEQ multiplex PCR, and its TCRdb copy is limited to in-frame clones, with some not included. This table has under 95,000 clones, roughly nine tenths appearing once. The material sequenced was PBMCs, taken from a glioma patient whose treatment included an IDH1 peptide vaccine. The receptor set was obtained from a woman in her 50s with glioma. CDR3s include the opening cysteine and the closing phenylalanine or tryptophan. The D gene is left open where the match is weak. Expanded clones get a size class; other rows say once, few or many, or leave the size out.

v_call,j_call,clone_size,d_call,cdr3_aa,cdr3_nt
TRBV5-5,TRBJ2-5,-,-,CASSLEGGGVETQYF,TGTGCCAGCAGCTTGGAAGGGGGCGGGGTGGAGACCCAGTACTTC
TRBV7-8,TRBJ1-2,-,-,CASSLNSLANYGYTF,TGTGCCAGCAGCTTAAACAGCTTAGCTAACTATGGCTACACCTTC
TRBV7-9,TRBJ2-7,-,-,CASSLGGGTGEQYF,TGTGCCAGCAGCTTAGGTGGGGGGACGGGGGAGCAGTACTTC
TRBV2,TRBJ1-2,-,TRBD1,CASSARPTGDIYGYTF,TGTGCCAGCAGTGCCCGACCGACAGGGGATATCTATGGCTACACCTTC
TRBV6-6,TRBJ2-7,-,TRBD2,CASSQGLAVYEQYF,TGTGCCAGCTCACAGGGACTAGCGGTCTACGAGCAGTACTTC
TRBV2,TRBJ1-5,-,-,CASSSSGRAHQPQHF,TGTGCCAGCAGCTCTTCGGGACGGGCTCATCAGCCCCAGCATTTT
TRBV9,TRBJ2-5,-,TRBD2,CASSELAGGGETQYF,TGTGCCAGCAGCGAGCTAGCGGGAGGAGGTGAGACCCAGTACTTC
TRBV19,TRBJ2-1,-,TRBD2,CASSNPLASSSYNEQFF,TGTGCCAGTAGTAACCCACTAGCGTCTAGCTCCTACAATGAGCAGTTCTTC
TRBV11-2,TRBJ2-2,-,-,CASSLDPTSTGELFF,TGTGCCAGCAGCTTAGACCCCACTAGCACCGGGGAGCTGTTTTTT
TRBV13,TRBJ1-1,-,-,CASSEGSNTEAFF,TGTGCCAGCAGCGAAGGGTCGAACACTGAAGCTTTCTTT
TRBV4-1,TRBJ1-2,-,-,CASSQGTGSVYGYTF,TGCGCCAGCAGCCAAGGAACAGGGTCGGTCTATGGCTACACCTTC
TRBV28,TRBJ2-7,-,TRBD2,CASSLLSGTSILDYEQYF,TGTGCCAGCAGTCTCCTTTCCGGGACTAGCATTTTAGACTACGAGCAGTACTTC
TRBV4-1,TRBJ2-2,-,TRBD2,CASRLAGAGNTGELFF,TGCGCCAGCCGATTAGCGGGAGCAGGCAACACCGGGGAGCTGTTTTTT
TRBV18,TRBJ2-5,-,-,CASSPRDSQETQYF,TGTGCCAGCTCACCCCGGGACTCCCAAGAGACCCAGTACTTC
TRBV27,TRBJ2-3,-,TRBD2,CASSLSGGRPTDTQYF,TGTGCCAGCAGTTTATCCGGCGGGAGACCCACAGATACGCAGTATTTT
TRBV2,TRBJ2-7,-,-,CASSEVPKADEQYF,TGTGCCAGCAGTGAAGTCCCCAAAGCGGACGAGCAGTACTTC
TRBV25-1,TRBJ1-4,-,TRBD1,CVSSRQGRGEKLFF,TGTGTCAGCAGTCGACAGGGAAGAGGAGAAAAACTGTTTTTT
TRBV6-1,TRBJ1-5,-,-,CASTPSNQPQHF,TGTGCCAGCACTCCCAGCAATCAGCCCCAGCATTTT
TRBV5-6,TRBJ2-1,-,-,CASSPAGRRNEQFF,TGTGCCAGCAGCCCGGCCGGGAGACGGAATGAGCAGTTCTTC
TRBV5-1,TRBJ2-2,-,TRBD2,CASSLSGSIGNGELFF,TGCGCCAGCAGCTTGAGCGGGAGTATTGGGAACGGGGAGCTGTTTTTT
TRBV28,TRBJ2-7,-,TRBD2,CASIQTVAGGPREQYF,TGTGCCAGCATTCAGACAGTAGCGGGAGGGCCGCGAGAGCAGTACTTC
TRBV5-1,TRBJ2-1,once,TRBD1,CASSPSTGVSYNEQFF,TGCGCCAGCAGCCCAAGTACAGGGGTCTCCTACAATGAGCAGTTCTTC
TRBV6-6,TRBJ1-5,-,-,CASSYPGSYQPQHF,TGTGCCAGCAGTTACCCCGGGTCATATCAGCCCCAGCATTTT
TRBV19,TRBJ1-2,-,TRBD1,CASSRDSNYGYTF,TGTGCCAGTAGTAGGGACAGTAACTATGGCTACACCTTC
TRBV5-1,TRBJ2-7,-,-,CASSLAADLYEQYF,TGCGCCAGCAGCTTGGCGGCGGACCTCTACGAGCAGTACTTC
TRBV29-1,TRBJ1-5,-,-,CSVGLGQGEPQHF,TGCAGCGTCGGCCTGGGGCAGGGAGAGCCCCAGCATTTT
TRBV20-1,TRBJ2-5,-,-,CSAWAGETQYF,TGCAGTGCTTGGGCAGGGGAGACCCAGTACTTC
TRBV15,TRBJ2-7,-,TRBD2,CATSGFSGREATYEQYF,TGTGCCACCAGCGGATTCAGCGGGAGGGAAGCCACCTACGAGCAGTACTTC
TRBV11-2,TRBJ1-4,-,-,CASSKPGGWGEKLFF,TGTGCCAGCAGCAAGCCCGGGGGGTGGGGTGAAAAACTGTTTTTT
TRBV28,TRBJ2-1,-,-,CATHGNYNEQFF,TGTGCCACCCACGGTAACTACAATGAGCAGTTCTTC
TRBV29-1,TRBJ2-1,-,TRBD1,CSVGQGRGTNEQFF,TGCAGCGTGGGACAGGGCCGAGGGACGAATGAGCAGTTCTTC
TRBV18,TRBJ2-7,few,TRBD2,CASSAGTSGSGAYEQYF,TGTGCCAGCTCGGCCGGGACTAGCGGGAGTGGGGCCTACGAGCAGTACTTC
TRBV28,TRBJ2-7,-,-,CASTPGERSYEQYF,TGTGCCAGCACCCCCGGGGAGCGCTCCTACGAGCAGTACTTC
TRBV30,TRBJ2-1,once,-,CAWGGESSYNEQFF,TGTGCCTGGGGAGGGGAGAGCTCCTACAATGAGCAGTTCTTC
TRBV5-1,TRBJ1-2,-,-,CASTPSAHYGYTF,TGCGCCAGCACCCCATCCGCCCACTATGGCTACACCTTC
TRBV9,TRBJ1-1,once,-,CASSVTGNTEAFF,TGTGCCAGCAGCGTAACCGGGAACACTGAAGCTTTCTTT
TRBV7-3,TRBJ2-1,-,TRBD2,CASSLAGGPYEQFF,TGTGCCAGCAGCTTAGCGGGAGGGCCCTATGAGCAGTTCTTC
TRBV28,TRBJ2-7,-,-,CASSLGTSGTWRLHEQYF,TGTGCCAGCAGTTTAGGGACCTCAGGGACTTGGAGGTTACACGAGCAGTACTTC
TRBV13,TRBJ2-7,-,TRBD1,CASSPGQGTYEQYF,TGTGCCAGCAGCCCCGGACAGGGGACCTACGAGCAGTACTTC
TRBV6-5,TRBJ1-1,-,-,CASSYLGANEAFF,TGTGCCAGCAGTTACTTGGGAGCCAATGAAGCTTTCTTT
TRBV19,TRBJ1-1,-,TRBD1,CASSNLQGALAEAFF,TGTGCCAGTAGTAACCTTCAGGGGGCTCTCGCTGAAGCTTTCTTT
TRBV29-1,TRBJ1-5,-,TRBD1,CSVTGQGNQPQHF,TGCAGCGTCACGGGACAGGGGAATCAGCCCCAGCATTTT